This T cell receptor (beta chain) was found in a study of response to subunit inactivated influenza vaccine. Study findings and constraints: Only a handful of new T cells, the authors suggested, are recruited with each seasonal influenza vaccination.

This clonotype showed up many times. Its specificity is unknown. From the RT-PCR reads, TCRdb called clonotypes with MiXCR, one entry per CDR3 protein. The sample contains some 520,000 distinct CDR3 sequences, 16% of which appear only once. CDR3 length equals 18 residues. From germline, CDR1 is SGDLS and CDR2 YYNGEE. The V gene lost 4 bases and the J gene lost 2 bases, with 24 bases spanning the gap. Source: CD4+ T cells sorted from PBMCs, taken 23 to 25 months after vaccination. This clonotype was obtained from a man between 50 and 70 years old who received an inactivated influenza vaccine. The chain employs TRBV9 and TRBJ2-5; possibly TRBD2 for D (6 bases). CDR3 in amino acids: CASSPRSGVSGTQETQYF. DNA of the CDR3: TGTGCCAGCAGCCCAAGATCCGGTGTTAGCGGAACGCAAGAGACCCAGTACTTC. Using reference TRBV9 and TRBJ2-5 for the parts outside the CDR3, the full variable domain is DSGVTQTPKHLITATGQRVTLRCSPRSGDLSVYWYQQSLDQGLQFLIQYYNGEERAKGNILERFSAQQFPDLHSELNLSSLELGDSALYFCASSPRSGVSGTQETQYFGPGTRLLVL.